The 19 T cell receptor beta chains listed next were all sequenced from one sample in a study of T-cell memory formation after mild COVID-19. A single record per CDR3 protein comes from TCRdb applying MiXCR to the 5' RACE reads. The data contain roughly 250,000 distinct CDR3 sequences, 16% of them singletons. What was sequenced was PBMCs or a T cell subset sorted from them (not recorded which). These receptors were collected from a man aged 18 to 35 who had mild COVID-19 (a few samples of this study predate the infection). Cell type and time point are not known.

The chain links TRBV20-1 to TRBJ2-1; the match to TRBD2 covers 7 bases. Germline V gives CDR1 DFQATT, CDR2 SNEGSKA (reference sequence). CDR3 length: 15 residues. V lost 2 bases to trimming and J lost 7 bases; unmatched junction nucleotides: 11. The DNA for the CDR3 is TGCAGTGCTAGATTCTCCTACCGGGGGGTGAATGAGCAGTTCTTC. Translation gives CSARFSYRGVNEQFF.

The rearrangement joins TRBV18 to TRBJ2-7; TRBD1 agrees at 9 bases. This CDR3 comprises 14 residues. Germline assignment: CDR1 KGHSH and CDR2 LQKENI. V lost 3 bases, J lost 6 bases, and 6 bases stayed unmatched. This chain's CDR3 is CASSPRQGVVEQYV. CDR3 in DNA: TGTGCCAGCTCACCGAGACAGGGGGTTGTCGAGCAGTACGTC.

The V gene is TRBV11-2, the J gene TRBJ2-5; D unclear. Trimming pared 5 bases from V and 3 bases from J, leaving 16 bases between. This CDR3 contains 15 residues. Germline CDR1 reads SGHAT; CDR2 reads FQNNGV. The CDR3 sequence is CASSHHPAKKETQYF. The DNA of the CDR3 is TGTGCCAGCAGCCACCATCCGGCTAAAAAAGAGACCCAGTACTTC.

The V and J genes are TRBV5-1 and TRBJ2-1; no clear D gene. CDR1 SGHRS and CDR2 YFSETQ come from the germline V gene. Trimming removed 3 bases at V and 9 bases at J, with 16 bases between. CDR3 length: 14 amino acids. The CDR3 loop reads CASSSSTSWGEQFF. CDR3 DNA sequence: TGCGCCAGCAGCTCCTCAACGTCGTGGGGTGAGCAGTTCTTC.

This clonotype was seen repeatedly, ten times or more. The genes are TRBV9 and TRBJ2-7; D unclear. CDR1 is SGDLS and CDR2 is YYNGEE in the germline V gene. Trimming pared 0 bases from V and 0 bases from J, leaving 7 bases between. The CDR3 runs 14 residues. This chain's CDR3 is CASSVDVNSYEQYF. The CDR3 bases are TGTGCCAGCAGCGTAGACGTGAACTCCTACGAGCAGTACTTC.

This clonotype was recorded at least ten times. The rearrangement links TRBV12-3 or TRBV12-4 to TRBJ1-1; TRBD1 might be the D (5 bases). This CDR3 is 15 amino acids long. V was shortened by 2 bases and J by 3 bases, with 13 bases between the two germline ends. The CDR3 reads CASSLLRDLHTEAFF. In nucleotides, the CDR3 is TGTGCCAGCAGTTTACTTAGGGACCTTCACACTGAAGCTTTCTTT.

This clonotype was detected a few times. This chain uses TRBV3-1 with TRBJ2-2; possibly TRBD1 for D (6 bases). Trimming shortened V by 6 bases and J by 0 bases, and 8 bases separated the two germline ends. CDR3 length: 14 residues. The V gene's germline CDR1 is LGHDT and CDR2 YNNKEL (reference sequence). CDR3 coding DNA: TGTGCCAGCAGGACAGGAGCGAACACCGGGGAGCTGTTTTTT. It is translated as CASRTGANTGELFF.

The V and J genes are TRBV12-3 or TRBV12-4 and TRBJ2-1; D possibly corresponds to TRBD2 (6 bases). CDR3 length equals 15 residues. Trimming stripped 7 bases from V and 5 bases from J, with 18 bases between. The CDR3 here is CASNDWGTGDNEQFF. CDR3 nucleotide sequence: TGTGCCAGCAACGACTGGGGGACGGGGGACAATGAGCAGTTCTTC.

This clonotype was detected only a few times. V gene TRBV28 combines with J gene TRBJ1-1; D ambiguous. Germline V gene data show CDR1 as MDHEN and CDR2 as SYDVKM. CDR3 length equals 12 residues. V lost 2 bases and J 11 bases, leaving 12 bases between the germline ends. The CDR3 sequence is CASSLLHSDAFF. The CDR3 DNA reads TGTGCCAGCAGTTTACTTCACTCGGACGCTTTCTTT.

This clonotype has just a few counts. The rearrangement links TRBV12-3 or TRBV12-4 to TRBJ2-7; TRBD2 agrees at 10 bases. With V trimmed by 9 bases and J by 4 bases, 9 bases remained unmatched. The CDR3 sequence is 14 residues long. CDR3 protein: CARGEGLASYEQYV. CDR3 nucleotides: TGTGCCAGGGGAGAGGGACTAGCGTCGTACGAGCAGTACGTC.

CDR3 sequence reads: CASSLVASLNTEAFF. CDR3 in DNA: TGTGCCAGCAGCTTAGTGGCCAGCCTGAACACTGAAGCTTTCTTT. The rearrangement links TRBV7-2 to TRBJ1-1; D unresolved. The V gene lost 1 base and the J gene lost 0 bases, with 9 bases spanning the gap. The CDR3 sequence is 15 residues long. Per the germline V gene, CDR1 is SGHTA and CDR2 is FQGNSA.

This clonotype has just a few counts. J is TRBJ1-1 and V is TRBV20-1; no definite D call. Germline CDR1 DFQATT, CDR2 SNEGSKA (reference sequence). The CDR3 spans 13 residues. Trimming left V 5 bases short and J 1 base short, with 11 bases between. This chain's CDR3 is CSAPVEGNTEAFF. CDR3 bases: TGCAGTGCTCCAGTGGAGGGGAACACTGAAGCTTTCTTT.

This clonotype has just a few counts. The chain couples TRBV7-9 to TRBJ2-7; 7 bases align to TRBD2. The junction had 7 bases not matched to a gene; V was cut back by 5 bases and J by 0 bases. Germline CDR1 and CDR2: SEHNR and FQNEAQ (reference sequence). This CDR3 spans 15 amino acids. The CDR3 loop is CASSSWRGSSYEQYF. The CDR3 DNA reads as TGTGCCAGCAGCAGCTGGCGGGGGAGCTCCTACGAGCAGTACTTC.

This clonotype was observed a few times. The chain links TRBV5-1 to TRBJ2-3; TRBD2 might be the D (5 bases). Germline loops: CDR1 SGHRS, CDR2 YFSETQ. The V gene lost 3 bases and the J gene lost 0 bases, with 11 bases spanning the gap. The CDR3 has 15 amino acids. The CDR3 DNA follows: TGCGCCAGCAGCTACGGACTCACTAGCACAGATACGCAGTATTTT. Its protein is CASSYGLTSTDTQYF.

The CDR3 loop is CASSRGTGFSSYNEQFF. CDR3 nucleotide sequence: TGTGCCAGCAGCCGCGGGACAGGGTTCAGCTCCTACAATGAGCAGTTCTTC. The rearrangement links TRBV6-2 or TRBV6-3 to TRBJ2-1; 9 nucleotides line up with TRBD1. The CDR3 covers 17 residues. The germline V gene encodes CDR1 MNHEY and CDR2 SVGEGT. Trimming at V came to 6 bases and at J to 0 bases, leaving 9 bases not matched to a gene.

CDR3 sequence (DNA): TGTGCCAGCAGTGCGATGAACGGGAATAGCAATCAGCCCCAGCATTTT. Residues: CASSAMNGNSNQPQHF. The chain combines TRBV12-3 or TRBV12-4 with TRBJ1-5; D call uncertain. The CDR3 runs to 16 residues. The ends were cut back, 5 bases at V and 0 bases at J, with 14 bases in the middle.

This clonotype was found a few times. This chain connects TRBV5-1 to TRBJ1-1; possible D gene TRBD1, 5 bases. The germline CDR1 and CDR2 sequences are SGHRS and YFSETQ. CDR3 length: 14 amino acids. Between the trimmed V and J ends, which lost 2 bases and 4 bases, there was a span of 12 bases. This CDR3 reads CASSFMGHGTEAFF. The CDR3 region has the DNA TGCGCCAGCAGCTTCATGGGGCATGGCACTGAAGCTTTCTTT.

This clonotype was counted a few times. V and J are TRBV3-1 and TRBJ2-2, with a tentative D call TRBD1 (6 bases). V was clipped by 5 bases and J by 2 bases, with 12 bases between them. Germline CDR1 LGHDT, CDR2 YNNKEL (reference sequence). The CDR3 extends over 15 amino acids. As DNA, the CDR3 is TGTGCCAGCAGCGGCCGGGACACCAACACCGGGGAGCTGTTTTTT. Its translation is CASSGRDTNTGELFF.

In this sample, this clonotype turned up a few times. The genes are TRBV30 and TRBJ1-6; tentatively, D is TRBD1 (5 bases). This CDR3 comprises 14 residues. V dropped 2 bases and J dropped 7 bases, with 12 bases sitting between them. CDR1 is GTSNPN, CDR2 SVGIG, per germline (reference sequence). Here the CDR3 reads CAWSPFTGNSPLHF. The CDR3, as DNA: TGTGCCTGGAGTCCTTTCACAGGAAATTCACCCCTCCACTTT.